These T cell receptor beta chains were read from a single sample in a study of cytomegalovirus exposure and HLA in healthy donors. Measured with immunoSEQ multiplex PCR; TCRdb has only the in-frame clones, and not every one. The data contain around 160,000 clones, about 75% of them singletons. The specimen was PBMCs. Every receptor here comes from a male donor in good health and CMV-seronegative. Each CDR3 is given with its conserved first and last residue. The D gene is left open where the match is weak.

V gene	J gene	D gene	CDR3 protein	CDR3 DNA
TRBV6-6	TRBJ2-7	TRBD1	CASSWDRVYEQYF	TGTGCCAGCAGCTGGGACAGGGTTTACGAGCAGTACTTC
TRBV28	TRBJ1-1	.	CASSLGGPGTEAFF	TGTGCCAGCAGTTTGGGGGGGCCTGGCACTGAAGCTTTCTTT
TRBV6-1	TRBJ1-2	TRBD1	CASSSDRGRSGYTF	TGTGCCAGCAGTTCGGACAGGGGGCGCAGTGGCTACACCTTC
TRBV7-9	TRBJ2-7	.	CVSSLVSGSLNYEQYF	TGTGTCAGCAGCTTAGTATCCGGGAGCCTTAATTACGAGCAGTACTTC
TRBV4-3	TRBJ1-2	.	CASSTRPWDTYGYTF	TGCGCCAGCAGCACGCGACCCTGGGACACATATGGCTACACCTTC
TRBV4-1	TRBJ2-5	.	CASSPGAGEGEETQYF	TGCGCCAGCAGCCCGGGTGCCGGTGAGGGGGAGGAGACCCAGTACTTC
TRBV6-1	TRBJ1-6	TRBD1	CASSEIGQGGSPLHF	TGTGCCAGCAGTGAAATCGGACAGGGAGGTTCACCCCTCCACTTT
TRBV9	TRBJ2-1	TRBD2	CASSASFSGGYNEQFF	TGTGCCAGCAGCGCGTCTTTTAGCGGGGGTTACAATGAGCAGTTCTTC
TRBV20-1	TRBJ1-2	.	CSAFRQLGYTF	TGCAGTGCTTTTAGACAATTAGGCTACACCTTC
TRBV10-3	TRBJ2-7	.	CAISGGNKGAIPYEQYF	TGTGCCATCAGTGGGGGTAATAAAGGGGCCATCCCCTACGAGCAGTACTTC
TRBV6-1	TRBJ1-5	.	CASSEVGISNQPQHF	TGTGCCAGCAGTGAAGTCGGTATTAGCAATCAGCCCCAGCATTTT
TRBV2	TRBJ2-1	.	CASSDPTGSNEQFF	TGTGCCAGCAGTGACCCGACAGGTTCCAATGAGCAGTTCTTC
TRBV7-9	TRBJ1-1	.	CASSSGQWNTEAFF	TGTGCCAGCAGCTCTGGACAGTGGAACACTGAAGCTTTCTTT
TRBV7-3	TRBJ2-2	.	CASSLTGTPNTGELFF	TGTGCCAGCAGCTTAACTGGCACACCGAACACCGGGGAGCTGTTTTTT
TRBV12-5	TRBJ2-1	.	CASAGGPSPSSYNEQFF	TGTGCTAGTGCCGGGGGTCCCTCCCCTAGCTCCTACAATGAGCAGTTCTTC